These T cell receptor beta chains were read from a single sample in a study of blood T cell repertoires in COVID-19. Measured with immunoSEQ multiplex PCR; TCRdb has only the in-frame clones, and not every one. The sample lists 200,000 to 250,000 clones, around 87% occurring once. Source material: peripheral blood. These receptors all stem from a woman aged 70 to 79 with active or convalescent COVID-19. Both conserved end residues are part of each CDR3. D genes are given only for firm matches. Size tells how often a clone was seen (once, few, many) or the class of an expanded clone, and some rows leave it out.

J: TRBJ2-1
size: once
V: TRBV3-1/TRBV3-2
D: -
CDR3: CASSRIIQDNEQFF
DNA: TGTGCCAGCAGCCGTATAATACAGGACAATGAGCAGTTCTTC

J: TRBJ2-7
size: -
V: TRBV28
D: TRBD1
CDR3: CASSTPGQGRPYEQYF
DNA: TGTGCCAGCAGTACCCCGGGACAGGGGCGCCCCTACGAGCAGTACTTC

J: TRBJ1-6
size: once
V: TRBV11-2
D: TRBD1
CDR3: CASSPGTAVGSLHF
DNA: TGTGCCAGCAGCCCAGGGACAGCTGTAGGGTCCCTCCACTTT

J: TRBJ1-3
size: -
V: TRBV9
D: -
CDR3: CASSLSGQGNTIYF
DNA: TGTGCCAGCAGCTTATCAGGGCAAGGAAACACCATATATTTT

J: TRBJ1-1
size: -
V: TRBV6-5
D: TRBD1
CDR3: CASSQGGEAFF
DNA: TGTGCCAGCAGTCAGGGGGGTGAAGCTTTCTTT

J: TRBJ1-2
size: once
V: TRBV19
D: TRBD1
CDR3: CASSPPDRANYGYTF
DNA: TGTGCCAGTAGCCCCCCGGACAGGGCCAACTATGGCTACACCTTC

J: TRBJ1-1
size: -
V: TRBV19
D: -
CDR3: CASTSNTEAFF
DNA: TGTGCCAGTACCTCCAACACTGAAGCTTTCTTT

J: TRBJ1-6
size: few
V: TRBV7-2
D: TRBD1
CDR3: CASSLVQGGNSPLHF
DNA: TGTGCCAGCAGCTTAGTACAGGGGGGTAATTCACCCCTCCACTTT

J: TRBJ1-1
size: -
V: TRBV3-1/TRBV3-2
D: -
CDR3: CASSQVRTDEAFF
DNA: TGTGCCAGCAGCCAAGTAAGGACAGATGAAGCTTTCTTT

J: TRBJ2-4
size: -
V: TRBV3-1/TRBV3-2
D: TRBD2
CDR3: CASTRGGRGTDGNIQYF
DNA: TGTGCCAGCACCCGGGGAGGGCGGGGAACAGACGGAAACATTCAGTACTTC

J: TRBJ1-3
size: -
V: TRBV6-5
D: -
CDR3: CASSYSRRNTIYF
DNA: TGTGCCAGCAGTTACTCGCGTCGGAACACCATATATTTT

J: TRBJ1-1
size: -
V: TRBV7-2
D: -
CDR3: CASSLHLGDPHEAFF
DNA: TGTGCCAGCAGCTTACATTTAGGGGATCCGCATGAAGCTTTCTTT

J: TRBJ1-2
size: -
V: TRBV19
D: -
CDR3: CATRQGIWYGYTF
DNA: TGTGCCACAAGGCAGGGCATATGGTATGGCTACACCTTC

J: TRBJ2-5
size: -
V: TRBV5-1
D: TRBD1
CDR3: CASRSVTGGETQYF
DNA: TGCGCCAGCCGTTCAGTAACAGGGGGAGAGACCCAGTACTTC

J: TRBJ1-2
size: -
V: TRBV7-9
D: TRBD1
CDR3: CASRDGQGVGYGYTF
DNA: TGTGCCAGCAGAGACGGACAGGGGGTAGGCTATGGCTACACCTTC

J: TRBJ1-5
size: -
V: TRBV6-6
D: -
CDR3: CASSYEGNNQPQHF
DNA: TGTGCCAGCAGTTACGAGGGCAATAATCAGCCCCAGCATTTT

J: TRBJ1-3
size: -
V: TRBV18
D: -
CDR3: CASSPLGGARSGNTIYF
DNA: TGTGCCAGCTCACCCCTGGGCGGGGCCCGCTCTGGAAACACCATATATTTT

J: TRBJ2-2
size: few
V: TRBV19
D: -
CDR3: CASNPQGALGELFF
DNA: TGTGCCAGTAACCCACAGGGCGCCCTCGGGGAGCTGTTTTTT

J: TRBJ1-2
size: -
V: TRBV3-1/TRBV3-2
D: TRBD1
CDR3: CASSQWEGQGSDYTF
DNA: TGTGCCAGCAGCCAATGGGAAGGACAGGGGAGTGACTACACCTTC

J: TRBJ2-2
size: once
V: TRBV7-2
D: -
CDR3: CASSRQAGTANTGELFF
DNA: TGTGCCAGCAGTCGACAGGCCGGGACGGCGAACACCGGGGAGCTGTTTTTT

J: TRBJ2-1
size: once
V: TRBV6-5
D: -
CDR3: CASSLQGTGNEQFF
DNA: TGTGCCAGCAGTTTACAGGGTACGGGCAATGAGCAGTTCTTC

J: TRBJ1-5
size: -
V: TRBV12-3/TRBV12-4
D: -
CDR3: CASSLNQPQHF
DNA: TGTGCCAGCAGTCTGAATCAGCCCCAGCATTTT

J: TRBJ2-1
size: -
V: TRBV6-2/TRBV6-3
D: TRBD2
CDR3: CASSYDSVAGAFNEQFF
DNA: TGTGCCAGCAGTTACGACTCAGTAGCGGGAGCTTTCAATGAGCAGTTCTTC

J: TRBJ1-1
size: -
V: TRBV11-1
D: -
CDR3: CASSQGLNTEAFF
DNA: TGTGCCAGCAGCCAGGGGCTGAACACTGAAGCTTTCTTT

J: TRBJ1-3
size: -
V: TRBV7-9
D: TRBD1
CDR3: CAFREGASGNTIYF
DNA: TGTGCCTTCAGAGAGGGGGCCTCTGGAAACACCATATATTTT

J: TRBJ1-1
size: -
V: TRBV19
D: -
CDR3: CASSSPTGRNTEAFF
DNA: TGTGCCAGTAGTTCCCCGACAGGCCGAAACACTGAAGCTTTCTTT

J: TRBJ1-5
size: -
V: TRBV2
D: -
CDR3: CASSEGGQKGQPQHF
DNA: TGTGCCAGCAGTGAAGGGGGGCAAAAAGGTCAGCCCCAGCATTTT